This TCR beta chain was captured by sequencing in a study of blood T cell repertoires in COVID-19. Study-wide context: Samples taken during acute and convalescent COVID-19 were collected in the United States, Italy and Spain. In each case, the material was cDNA or gDNA derived from T cells, B-cell-depleted T cells, or PBMCs.

As processed by the authors: By means of reference gene primer amplification, nucleated cell counts were estimated. The table came from immunoSEQ multiplex PCR; TCRdb's copy has only in-frame clones and leaves some out. V, J and clone size are taken as reported in that table, and D and trimming were inferred from the DNA itself. Found here are approximately 70,000 clones, around 81% of them singletons; the top ten hold around 4.4%. Germline V gene lookup returns CDR1 MNHEY and CDR2 SVGAGI. Trimming cost V 10 bases and J 5 bases, with 22 bases left between them. This CDR3 comprises 15 residues. V and J are TRBV6-5 and TRBJ2-3; weak D call: TRBD1 (7 bases). The clonotype was recovered from a woman in her sixties or seventies with acute or convalescent COVID-19. The source material was peripheral blood. CDR3 region: CATMRGLAQRDTQYF. DNA for the CDR3: TGTGCCACCATGAGGGGGCTAGCGCAGAGAGATACGCAGTATTTT.